The count of the clone carrying this TCR beta chain is one. Assay used: immunoSEQ multiplex PCR; TCRdb lists only in-frame clones, some missing. The repertoire consists of about 130,000 clones, with 87% occurring once and the leading ten covering more than 1.5%. This entry belongs to a study of control samples from healthy donors and cancer patients. The CDR3 extends over 12 amino acids. In germline, CDR1 is MDHEN, CDR2 SYDVKM. With 6 bases removed from V and 8 bases from J, the gap between germline ends came to 13 bases. Material: blood. This chain uses TRBV28 with TRBJ1-1; D call uncertain. This TCR was sampled from a man in his late teens or twenties in good health. The CDR3 DNA is TGTGCCAGCAGCCTGACGATGGGGGAAGCTTTCTTT. This translates into CASSLTMGEAFF.